Each of the 3 T cell receptor beta chains below was sequenced from the same sample in a study of patients and donors after allogeneic stem cell transplantation. TCRdb analysed the RT-PCR reads with MiXCR anew, one entry per CDR3 protein. The table records about 200,000 distinct CDR3 sequences, approximately 41% of them present only once. The sample was blood, either unsorted or a sorted T cell fraction (not recorded which). All receptors derive from a human donor who was either an allogeneic HSCT recipient or a stem cell or donor lymphocyte infusion donor (not recorded which). It is not recorded whose cells these are; they may come from a transplant donor.

The gene calls are TRBV7-9 and TRBJ2-7, with TRBD2 as a possible D gene (6 bases). Deletions cut 5 bases from V and 4 bases from J, with 21 bases between. Germline V gives CDR1 SEHNR, CDR2 FQNEAQ (reference sequence). This CDR3 comprises 16 residues. The CDR3 DNA reads as TGTGCCAGCAGCCCCCCCCCTTCCGGGGGTCGGTACGAGCAGTACTTC. Residues: CASSPPPSGGRYEQYF.

The chain couples TRBV29-1 to TRBJ2-2, with D perhaps matching TRBD2 (6 bases). Germline CDR1 is SQVTM and CDR2 is ANQGSEA. The V and J ends lost 5 bases and 0 bases respectively, with 16 bases between them. The CDR3 runs 16 residues. CDR3 amino acids: CSVISLSGPNTGELFF. The CDR3 DNA sequence: TGCAGCGTTATCAGCCTTAGCGGTCCGAACACCGGGGAGCTGTTTTTT.

J is TRBJ2-7 and V is TRBV6-6, with 7 bases lining up with TRBD2. Germline V gene sequence: CDR1 MNHNY, CDR2 SVGAGI (reference sequence). The CDR3 sequence is 14 residues long. The V and J ends lost 6 bases and 0 bases, in that order; junction bases with no gene match: 5. As DNA, the CDR3 is TGTGCCAGCAGCAGGGACTACACCTCCTACGAGCAGTACTTC. The encoded protein is CASSRDYTSYEQYF.